Presented here are 11 T cell receptor beta chains from one specimen sequenced in a study of resident and recirculating memory T cells in vitiligo. The repertoire was sequenced with immunoSEQ multiplex PCR; TCRdb's copy has only in-frame clones and lacks some. The sample has about 42,000 clones; over 90% are singletons. The sequenced sample was blood. The origin of the receptors is a male donor with vitiligo.

The chain recombines TRBV9 with TRBJ2-3; 11 positions agree with TRBD2. Germline assignment: CDR1 SGDLS and CDR2 YYNGEE. The CDR3 is 16 amino acids. The V segment lost 3 bases and the J segment 2 bases; nucleotides outside the gene matches: 5. The chain's CDR3 is CASSGSGGEYTDTQYF. CDR3 bases: TGTGCCAGCAGCGGTAGCGGGGGGGAGTACACAGATACGCAGTATTTT.

This chain joins TRBV18 and TRBJ2-7; 10 bases line up with TRBD1. This CDR3 spans 18 amino acids. With 2 bases clipped from V and 2 bases from J, the junction kept 12 bases outside the gene matches. CDR1 and CDR2 (germline): KGHSH, LQKENI. The CDR3 loop reads CASSPWAGTGVIPYEQYF. CDR3 coding DNA: TGTGCCAGCTCACCATGGGCCGGGACAGGGGTTATACCCTACGAGCAGTACTTC.

The CDR3 sequence: CAWRADRVPGFGTGELFF. The DNA for the CDR3 is TGTGCCTGGAGAGCCGACAGGGTTCCGGGATTCGGCACCGGGGAGCTGTTTTTT. The chain has TRBV30 and TRBJ2-2; TRBD1 matches at 7 bases. V shed 3 bases and J 4 bases; nucleotides not matched to a gene: 17. The CDR3 is 18 amino acids. CDR1 and CDR2 from the germline V gene are GTSNPN and SVGIG (reference sequence).

This rearrangement joins TRBV5-4 to TRBJ2-5, with TRBD2 identical over 7 bases. The CDR3 has 14 residues. CDR1 and CDR2 (germline): SGHNT, YYREEE (reference sequence). V lost 2 bases to trimming and J lost 6 bases; unmatched junction nucleotides: 7. The CDR3 spells CASSLGAGEQTQYF. Written as DNA, the CDR3 is TGTGCCAGCAGCTTAGGGGCGGGGGAACAGACCCAGTACTTC.

The sample holds one count of this clone. V is TRBV7-3 and J is TRBJ2-1; 10 bases agree with TRBD1. CDR1 is SGHTA and CDR2 is FQGTGA in the germline V gene. Trimming at V came to 2 bases and at J to 7 bases, leaving 8 bases not matched to a gene. The CDR3 extends over 16 amino acids. CDR3 residues: CASSLHPTGGINEQFF. CDR3 coding DNA: TGTGCCAGCAGCTTACACCCGACAGGGGGCATAAATGAGCAGTTCTTC.

Details on this clone: One junction end does not reproduce the germline sequence, and a read error may be involved. The V and J genes are TRBV7-7 and TRBJ2-5; D assignment may be TRBD1 or TRBD2 (5 bases each). The CDR3 contains 15 residues. Germline values: CDR1 SSHAT, CDR2 FNYEAQ (reference sequence). Here the CDR3 DNA reads TGTGCTAGCAGCTTAGCGATCGCAGGGATGGAGACCCAGTACTTC. It encodes CASSLAIAGMETQYF.

The V gene is TRBV6-5, the J gene TRBJ2-3; 7 nucleotides line up with TRBD2. Losses at the gene ends were 2 bases for V and 4 bases for J; bases not matched to a gene: 6. The germline V gene has CDR1 MNHEY and CDR2 SVGAGI. This CDR3 has 15 amino acids. For the CDR3, the DNA is TGTGCCAGCAGTTACGCGGCGGGGGTGGCAGATACGCAGTATTTT. It yields the protein CASSYAAGVADTQYF.

CDR3 DNA sequence: TGTGCCAGCTCACCGTCTAGAAGTATCAATGAGCAGTTCTTC. Translation: CASSPSRSINEQFF. The chain employs TRBV18 and TRBJ2-1; D uncertain. Between the trimmed V and J ends, which lost 3 bases and 6 bases, there was a span of 12 bases. Per germline, CDR1 KGHSH and CDR2 LQKENI. The CDR3 extends over 14 amino acids.

This CDR3 reads CASRGVASGTDTQYF. The CDR3 DNA reads as TGTGCCAGCCGGGGGGTAGCTAGCGGAACAGATACGCAGTATTTT. This chain links TRBV6-1 with TRBJ2-3, with 7 bases lining up with TRBD2. This CDR3 has 15 amino acids. After removal of 8 bases from V and 3 bases from J, the junction contained 11 bases not matched to a gene. Germline assignment: CDR1 MNHNS and CDR2 SASEGT.

J is TRBJ2-3 and V is TRBV14; D is perhaps TRBD2 (5 bases). The CDR3 loop spans 13 amino acids. Germline values: CDR1 SGHDN, CDR2 FVKESK. V lost 3 bases and J 7 bases, leaving 11 bases between the germline ends. CDR3 coding DNA: TGTGCCAGCAGCCACGGGATTCTAAATACGCAGTATTTT. This sequence encodes CASSHGILNTQYF.

The chain employs TRBV13 and TRBJ2-5, with 11 positions matching TRBD2. Germline CDR1 and CDR2: PRHDT and FYEKMQ (reference sequence). V gave up 4 bases and J gave up 0 bases; unmatched junction bases: 4. The CDR3 is 16 residues long. CDR3 nucleotide sequence: TGTGCCAGCAGCTGGGCTAGCGGGGGGTACCAAGAGACCCAGTACTTC. Translating gives CASSWASGGYQETQYF.